This T cell receptor (beta chain) was retrieved from a study of vaccination and CD4 T cells after COVID-19. Study information: Samples taken post-COVID came a median about 3 months after diagnosis, ranging from 35 to 161.

This clonotype was seen just once. Its antigen is currently unknown. Sequencing of DNA taken from cultured CD4+ T cells relied on the Oncomine TCR Beta short-read assay. Using its own MiXCR run on the PCR reads, TCRdb lists one record per CDR3 protein. The table includes about 13,000 distinct CDR3 sequences, approximately 52% detected once. The V and J ends lost 7 bases and 9 bases respectively, with 22 bases between them. The CDR3 covers 15 residues. Per the germline V gene, CDR1 is SGHTA and CDR2 is FQGNSA. As for treatment: roughly 10-day PBMC culture with coronavirus spike peptide pools or control peptides (ViraFEST assay). ViraFEST stimulated the growth of antigen-specific T cells using peptide pools and subsequently profiled their TCRs by sequencing.

The source of this sequence is a human donor who had recovered from COVID-19. Sequencing used CD4+ T cells from blood, cultured in vitro. The chain employs TRBV7-2 and TRBJ2-1, with a weak D call TRBD2 (6 bases). The CDR3 here is CASTQFGRQTAEQFF. CDR3 in DNA: TGTGCCAGCACCCAATTCGGGAGACAGACCGCTGAGCAGTTCTTC.